Shown below are 29 T cell receptor beta chains from a single sample sequenced in a study of human T cells and chemical hapten exposure (TCRdb year 2021). Explained via the paper, the time point label denotes: pre-sensitization, week 0. The treatment or condition label on this specimen signifies: therapeutic diphenylcyclopropenone sensitization with weekly scalp DPC. Libraries were built with RACE. TCRdb records NextSeq 500 as the sequencer. TCRdb reanalyzed the raw reads on its own, using fastp at Q25 for trimming and MiXCR for clone calling, and kept in-frame beta chains. Entries that share a CDR3 protein sequence are merged under the most common genes and DNA. The sample table records 190,000 or so distinct CDR3 sequences; nearly 30% of these occur just once. The ten largest clones add up to less than 3% of the sample. The sequenced sample was whole blood, obtained in connection with sensitization to the hapten diphenylcyclopropenone (DPC). The receptors originated from a woman in her 30s with alopecia areata. Some clones in this sample may be carry-over from other donors' samples.

This clonotype was seen a few times. The chain carries TRBV12-3 or TRBV12-4 and TRBJ1-1, with D unresolved. V lost 6 bases to trimming and J lost 6 bases, with 17 bases between them. The CDR3 runs to 14 residues. The CDR3 spells CASRKQWLSAEAFF. CDR3 in DNA: TGTGCCAGCAGGAAACAGTGGCTCTCGGCTGAAGCTTTCTTT.

This chain links TRBV20-1 with TRBJ2-1; D gene ambiguous. The ends were cut back, 0 bases at V and 0 bases at J, with 9 bases in the middle. Per the germline V gene, CDR1 is DFQATT and CDR2 is SNEGSKA (reference sequence). The CDR3 spans 15 residues. The CDR3 loop reads CSARDLLGSYNEQFF. The DNA for the CDR3 is TGCAGTGCTAGAGATCTATTGGGCTCCTACAATGAGCAGTTCTTC.

J is TRBJ2-7 and V is TRBV20-1; D not resolved. Germline CDR1 and CDR2: DFQATT and SNEGSKA (reference sequence). The CDR3 length is 14 residues. V dropped 0 bases and J dropped 5 bases, with 14 bases sitting between them. In DNA, the CDR3 is TGCAGTGCTAGAGATCCGACGGAATTGGACGAGCAGTACTTC. Translated: CSARDPTELDEQYF.

This chain joins TRBV2 and TRBJ2-3; 9 nucleotides match TRBD2. V shed 7 bases, J shed 0 bases, and the junction held 11 bases outside the gene matches. The CDR3 runs to 17 residues. Looked up from germline, CDR1 is SNHLY and CDR2 is FYNNEI. This chain's CDR3 is CASTTQGLASSTDTQYF. The CDR3 DNA reads TGTGCCAGCACAACCCAAGGACTAGCGTCCAGCACAGATACGCAGTATTTT.

CDR3 nucleotide sequence: TGTGCCAGCAGTTTCAAGGGGACCTACGAGCAGTACTTC. Amino acid sequence: CASSFKGTYEQYF. The chain is built from TRBV12-3 or TRBV12-4 and TRBJ2-7; D is perhaps TRBD1 (5 bases). CDR3 size: 13 residues. V gave up 3 bases and J gave up 2 bases, with 8 bases separating them.

There are many counts of this clonotype. The chain carries TRBV7-9 and TRBJ2-1; D call uncertain. Trimming cost V 4 bases and J 4 bases, with 11 bases left between them. The germline gives CDR1 SEHNR, CDR2 FQNEAQ (reference sequence). The CDR3 sequence is 14 residues long. The CDR3 coding sequence is TGTGCCAGCAGCTGGGCTGACTTATACAATGAGCAGTTCTTC. It encodes CASSWADLYNEQFF.

The chain couples TRBV10-3 to TRBJ2-1; D possibly matches TRBD1 or TRBD2 (6 bases each). Germline V gene data show CDR1 as ENHRY and CDR2 as SYGVKD. V was pared by 6 bases and J by 7 bases, with 10 bases between. The CDR3 sequence is 12 residues long. The CDR3 reads CAIRQGGNEQFF. DNA for the CDR3: TGTGCCATCAGACAGGGAGGAAATGAGCAGTTCTTC.

V gene TRBV6-5 combines with J gene TRBJ2-3; possible D gene TRBD2, 6 bases. CDR3 length: 16 amino acids. The V end lost 5 bases, the J end lost 3 bases, and 18 bases lay between the germline ends. The germline V gene has CDR1 MNHEY and CDR2 SVGAGI. CDR3 coding DNA: TGTGCCAGCAGTCCAGGGACTCCCGGGGGAACAGATACGCAGTATTTT. Translating it yields CASSPGTPGGTDTQYF.

This clonotype has a handful of counts. The chain is built from TRBV6-5 and TRBJ2-4; tentative D call: TRBD1 (5 bases). CDR3 length equals 15 residues. Germline V gives CDR1 MNHEY, CDR2 SVGAGI. The V gene lost 8 bases and the J gene lost 0 bases, with 14 bases spanning the gap. The CDR3 bases are TGTGCCAGCTCGGACACAGGCCTAGCCAAAAACATTCAGTACTTC. Protein sequence: CASSDTGLAKNIQYF.

This clonotype was counted only a few times. The rearrangement joins TRBV3-1 to TRBJ1-5; D not certain. The CDR3 runs to 13 residues. Trimming removed 0 bases from V and 7 bases from J, with 7 bases in between. In germline, CDR1 is LGHDT, CDR2 YNNKEL (reference sequence). CDR3 in amino acids: CASSQEISQPQHF. The CDR3 DNA follows: TGTGCCAGCAGCCAAGAGATAAGCCAGCCCCAGCATTTT.

This clonotype has more than one count but fewer than ten. This rearrangement joins TRBV28 to TRBJ2-1, with 8 bases lining up with TRBD1. V lost 7 bases, J lost 7 bases, and 12 bases stayed unmatched. This CDR3 contains 15 residues. Per the germline V gene, CDR1 is MDHEN and CDR2 is SYDVKM. The CDR3 region has the DNA TGTGCCAGCATTGCCGGGACAGGCTTAATTAATGAGCAGTTCTTC. This translates into CASIAGTGLINEQFF.

The J gene is TRBJ1-5, the V gene TRBV6-6, with TRBD1 matching over 7 bases. Trimming took 6 bases from V and 2 from J; bases not matched to a gene: 4. Germline loops: CDR1 MNHNY, CDR2 SVGAGI (reference sequence). This CDR3 comprises 14 residues. The CDR3 bases are TGTGCCAGCAGACCAGACAGGGGCAATCAGCCCCAGCATTTT. It yields the protein CASRPDRGNQPQHF.

V is TRBV4-1 and J is TRBJ1-3; tentatively, D is TRBD1 (6 bases). Per the germline V gene, CDR1 is MGHRA and CDR2 is YSYEKL. Trimming removed 2 bases at V and 1 base at J, with 12 bases between. CDR3 length: 16 amino acids. CDR3 region: CASSQNSRGSGNTIYF. The CDR3 DNA reads as TGCGCCAGCAGCCAAAATTCTAGGGGGTCTGGAAACACCATATATTTT.

This chain links TRBV12-3 or TRBV12-4 with TRBJ2-7; 7 bases are shared with TRBD1. The CDR3 totals 12 residues. Unmatched junction bases numbered 2, after V lost 5 bases and J lost 4 bases. The CDR3 spells CASSTGAYEQYF. The DNA of the CDR3 is TGTGCCAGCAGTACAGGGGCGTACGAGCAGTACTTC.

V usage is TRBV19 and J usage is TRBJ2-1, with TRBD2 matching 9 bases. Germline CDR1 is LNHDA and CDR2 is SQIVND (reference sequence). CDR3 length: 13 residues. V trimming: 10 bases; J trimming: 6 bases; junction bases outside the gene matches: 7. As DNA, the CDR3 is TGTGCCACCCGACTAGCGGTGCTCAATGAGCAGTTCTTC. Its translation is CATRLAVLNEQFF.

A few counts support this clonotype. The genes are TRBV28 and TRBJ1-6, with 9 nucleotides matching TRBD1. The CDR3 loop spans 14 amino acids. CDR1 and CDR2 (germline): MDHEN, SYDVKM. V was pared by 9 bases and J by 8 bases, with 8 bases of the junction left unmatched. CDR3 coding DNA: TGTGCCAGTGCCGCGGGGGACAGGGATTCACCCCTCCACTTT. Translating it yields CASAAGDRDSPLHF.

This clonotype was observed a handful of times. The V call is TRBV29-1, the J call TRBJ2-7; D ambiguous. There are 13 residues in the CDR3. Germline V gives CDR1 SQVTM, CDR2 ANQGSEA. V was shortened by 7 bases and J by 7 bases, with 20 bases between the two germline ends. CDR3 protein: CSAILTHFGEQYF. DNA for the CDR3: TGCAGCGCCATCCTTACACACTTCGGGGAGCAGTACTTC.

The chain is built from TRBV20-1 and TRBJ1-2; D is unresolved. This CDR3 is built from 14 residues. Trimming left V 6 bases short and J 1 base short, with 15 bases between. CDR1 DFQATT and CDR2 SNEGSKA come from the germline V gene (reference sequence). The CDR3 here is CSAPDGSLNYGYTF. DNA of the CDR3: TGCAGTGCCCCGGACGGGTCACTTAACTATGGCTACACCTTC.

This clonotype was observed a handful of times. The V call is TRBV7-2, the J call TRBJ1-1; 7 bases are a match to TRBD1. Germline CDR1 reads SGHTA; CDR2 reads FQGNSA. V was clipped by 5 bases and J by 8 bases; unmatched bases: 5. The CDR3 covers 12 residues. The CDR3 loop is CASSPEDREAFF. The DNA of the CDR3 is TGTGCCAGCAGCCCCGAGGACAGGGAAGCTTTCTTT.

The chain has TRBV20-1 and TRBJ2-7, with 7 bases fitting TRBD1. J was trimmed by 2 bases and V by 2 bases; bases with no gene match: 3. Germline CDR1 is DFQATT and CDR2 is SNEGSKA (reference sequence). The CDR3 is 13 residues long. The CDR3 region has the DNA TGCAGTGCTAGACAGGGGGTAACCTACGAGCAGTACTTC. Its translation is CSARQGVTYEQYF.

The sample holds a few counts of this clonotype. This chain connects TRBV4-2 to TRBJ1-6; the D is unclear. Per the germline V gene, CDR1 is LGHNA and CDR2 is YNFKEQ. V shed 4 bases and J shed 8 bases, with 21 bases lying between them. This CDR3 has 17 residues. CDR3 sequence: CASSPREAGGSHSPLHF. The DNA for the CDR3 is TGTGCCAGCAGCCCACGCGAGGCGGGAGGATCGCATTCACCCCTCCACTTT.

The chain has TRBV6-5 and TRBJ2-1, with D tentatively TRBD1 (5 bases). This CDR3 has 15 amino acids. Germline CDR1 MNHEY, CDR2 SVGAGI. Trimming cost V 4 bases and J 0 bases, with 10 bases left between them. CDR3 amino acids: CASSSGSISYNEQFF. The CDR3 region has the DNA TGTGCCAGCAGTTCAGGGTCCATCTCCTACAATGAGCAGTTCTTC.

In its sample, this clonotype was seen a few times. This rearrangement joins TRBV4-2 to TRBJ1-6; D unresolved. The germline V gene has CDR1 LGHNA and CDR2 YNFKEQ. The CDR3 is 16 amino acids. V lost 0 bases and J lost 6, with 12 bases in between. The CDR3, as DNA: TGTGCCAGCAGCCAAGATGAGAACATCAGTAATTCACCCCTCCACTTT. Its protein is CASSQDENISNSPLHF.

This clonotype was found a few times. This chain connects TRBV5-6 to TRBJ1-6; no firm D call. With 2 bases removed from V and 0 bases from J, the gap between germline ends came to 9 bases. The germline CDR1 and CDR2 sequences are SGHDT and YYEEEE. The CDR3 is 16 residues long. CDR3 residues: CASSFSPSSYNSPLHF. For the CDR3, the DNA is TGTGCCAGCAGCTTTTCCCCGAGCTCCTATAATTCACCCCTCCACTTT.

This clonotype came up a few times. The chain uses TRBV11-3 and TRBJ2-2; 8 bases line up with TRBD1. This CDR3 has 17 residues. Germline V gives CDR1 SGHNT, CDR2 YENEEA. Trimming took 3 bases from V and 1 from J; bases not matched to a gene: 7. The CDR3 DNA reads as TGTGCCAGCAGCTTGTATACAGGGACAGGGAACACCGGGGAGCTGTTTTTT. It translates to CASSLYTGTGNTGELFF.

This clonotype was seen a few times. The chain uses TRBV19 and TRBJ1-5; D not resolved. V lost 7 bases and J 6 bases, leaving 10 bases between the germline ends. Germline loops: CDR1 LNHDA, CDR2 SQIVND (reference sequence). The CDR3 sequence is 12 residues long. DNA of the CDR3: TGTGCCAGTACCTCGACCGGTCAGCCCCAGCATTTT. It codes for CASTSTGQPQHF. The full variable domain, rest sourced from reference TRBV19 and TRBJ1-5, is DGGITQSPKYLFRKEGQNVTLSCEQNLNHDAMYWYRQDPGQGLRLIYYSQIVNDFQKGDIAEGYSVSREKKESFPLTVTSAQKNPTAFYLCASTSTGQPQHFGDGTRLSIL.

This clonotype showed up many times. The chain employs TRBV5-5 and TRBJ2-4; possibly TRBD2 for D (6 bases). CDR1 and CDR2 from the germline V gene are SGHKS and YYEKEE (reference sequence). Between the trimmed V and J ends, which lost 6 bases and 4 bases, there was a span of 14 bases. The CDR3 sequence is 14 residues long. The CDR3 here is CASTGRQDKNIQYF. The DNA for the CDR3 is TGTGCCAGCACGGGGAGGCAGGATAAAAACATTCAGTACTTC.

This clonotype was detected only a few times. The chain joins TRBV28 to TRBJ1-1, with no clear D. The CDR3 is made up of 16 amino acids. V lost 1 base, J lost 6 bases, and 18 bases lay in between. Looked up from germline, CDR1 is MDHEN and CDR2 is SYDVKM. This chain's CDR3 is CASSLSHEGPAAEAFF. In DNA form, the CDR3 reads TGTGCCAGCAGTTTATCCCACGAGGGTCCGGCGGCTGAAGCTTTCTTT.

V and J are TRBV5-1 and TRBJ1-4; 11 nucleotides align to TRBD1. The CDR3 contains 15 residues. Germline lookup yields CDR1 SGHRS and CDR2 YFSETQ. V trimming: 4 bases; J trimming: 8 bases; junction bases outside the gene matches: 7. The DNA of the CDR3 is TGCGCCAGCAGCCCCGGGACAGGGGGTCGGGAAAAACTGTTTTTT. This gives the protein CASSPGTGGREKLFF.